One and the same sample provided the 30 T cell receptor beta chains below, sequenced in a study of early stage breast cancer tumors. Sequencing was performed with immunoSEQ multiplex PCR; in TCRdb, only in-frame clones are kept and a portion is missing. In the table there are 20,000 or so clones, roughly 76% of which are singletons. The specimen was blood. The source is a person aged 55 to 75 with breast cancer.

This clone was detected a few times. This chain joins TRBV19 and TRBJ1-1, with a possible D match to TRBD1 (5 bases). The germline gives CDR1 LNHDA, CDR2 SQIVND (reference sequence). The CDR3 is 14 amino acids. V was clipped by 4 bases and J by 7 bases, with 16 bases between them. The CDR3: CASSTSGGAGEAFF. The CDR3 nucleotides read TGTGCCAGTAGTACCTCCGGGGGTGCTGGTGAAGCTTTCTTT.

DNA for the CDR3: TGTGCCACCAGCAGTGATCCAGGGGGGTACAATGAGCAGTTCTTC. This gives the protein CATSSDPGGYNEQFF. The genes are TRBV15 and TRBJ2-1; D possibly corresponds to TRBD1 (7 bases). The CDR3 runs to 15 residues. With 3 bases removed from V and 4 bases from J, the gap between germline ends came to 13 bases. Germline V gene lookup returns CDR1 LNHNV and CDR2 YYDKDF (reference sequence). The full variable domain, completed using reference TRBV15 and TRBJ2-1, is DAMVIQNPRYQVTQFGKPVTLSCSQTLNHNVMYWYQQKSSQAPKLLFHYYDKDFNNEADTPDNFQSRRPNTSFCFLDIRSPGLGDTAMYLCATSSDPGGYNEQFFGPGTRLTVL.

The rearrangement links TRBV7-8 to TRBJ1-2; the D gene is possibly TRBD1 (5 bases). Germline CDR1 reads SGHVS; CDR2 reads FQNEAQ. This CDR3 has 15 amino acids. V shed 1 base and J shed 4 bases, with 13 bases lying between them. CDR3 sequence reads: CASSLEWGLSYGYTF. DNA of the CDR3: TGTGCCAGCAGCTTAGAGTGGGGGTTGAGCTATGGCTACACCTTC.

V and J are TRBV4-2 and TRBJ2-7; 8 bases are shared with TRBD2. The CDR3 has 18 residues. V was clipped by 1 base and J by 1 base; unmatched bases: 12. The germline gives CDR1 LGHNA, CDR2 YNFKEQ. CDR3 DNA sequence: TGTGCCAGCAGCCAAGGACCTATGCAGCGGGGGTTATCCTACGAGCAGTACTTC. It yields the protein CASSQGPMQRGLSYEQYF.

This clone has only a few counts. The J gene is TRBJ1-5, the V gene TRBV19, with 10 bases matching TRBD1. This CDR3 is built from 15 residues. The germline V gene has CDR1 LNHDA and CDR2 SQIVND (reference sequence). The V segment lost 5 bases and the J segment 7 bases; nucleotides outside the gene matches: 8. DNA for the CDR3: TGTGCCAGTAGTCTTGGGGACAGGGGAGTCCAGCCCCAGCATTTT. Translating gives CASSLGDRGVQPQHF.

The rearrangement uses TRBV4-1 and TRBJ1-2, with 9 bases identical to TRBD1. Germline V gene lookup returns CDR1 MGHRA and CDR2 YSYEKL. V was clipped by 3 bases and J by 3 bases; unmatched bases: 8. The CDR3 contains 16 residues. CDR3 sequence: CASSHPGQGEDYGYTF. The CDR3 nucleotides read TGCGCCAGCAGCCACCCGGGACAGGGAGAGGACTATGGCTACACCTTC.

The CDR3 loop is CASSEQGLAGNNEQFF. In nucleotides, the CDR3 is TGCGCCAGCAGTGAACAGGGACTAGCGGGAAACAATGAGCAGTTCTTC. The V gene is TRBV10-1, the J gene TRBJ2-1; 13 bases fit TRBD2. J gave up 5 bases and V 3 bases, and 4 bases lay outside the gene matches. The CDR3 has 16 amino acids. The germline gives CDR1 WNHNN, CDR2 SYGVQD (reference sequence).

The chain carries TRBV25-1 and TRBJ2-2, with 8 bases aligning to TRBD2. V lost 3 bases to trimming and J lost 4 bases; unmatched junction nucleotides: 10. This CDR3 has 17 amino acids. The germline V gene encodes CDR1 MGHDK and CDR2 SYGVNS. The CDR3 DNA follows: TGTGCCAGCAGTGAGCACCAGCGGGAGTTGAGCACCGGGGAGCTGTTTTTT. It yields the protein CASSEHQRELSTGELFF.

V and J are TRBV27 and TRBJ1-5; D is unclear. Trimming shortened V by 3 bases and J by 4 bases, and 7 bases separated the two germline ends. The germline V gene encodes CDR1 MNHEY and CDR2 SMNVEV (reference sequence). This CDR3 region has 13 residues. The CDR3 loop is CASSLGTNQPQHF. CDR3 coding DNA: TGTGCCAGCAGTTTGGGAACTAATCAGCCCCAGCATTTT.

The V gene is TRBV9, the J gene TRBJ2-7; D tentatively reads TRBD1 or TRBD2 (6 bases each). From germline, CDR1 is SGDLS and CDR2 YYNGEE. The CDR3 length is 14 residues. Trimming left V 7 bases short and J 2 bases short, with 16 bases between. Here the CDR3 DNA reads TGTGCCAGCGGCAGAGGGGGGCTCGCCTACGAGCAGTACTTC. This codes for CASGRGGLAYEQYF.

The chain is built from TRBV9 and TRBJ1-1, with D perhaps matching TRBD1 (6 bases). Trimming removed 0 bases from V and 6 bases from J, with 9 bases in between. Germline CDR1 is SGDLS and CDR2 is YYNGEE. The CDR3 has 13 amino acids. The CDR3 DNA follows: TGTGCCAGCAGCGTAGAGGGGGATGCTGAAGCTTTCTTT. It specifies CASSVEGDAEAFF.

The chain joins TRBV14 to TRBJ2-2; D might be TRBD2 (6 bases). Germline V CDR1 and CDR2: SGHDN, FVKESK. CDR3 length equals 16 residues. Trimming left V 4 bases short and J 5 bases short, with 17 bases between. This CDR3 reads CASSPYLARATGELFF. CDR3 in DNA: TGTGCCAGCAGCCCCTACCTAGCGCGGGCGACCGGGGAGCTGTTTTTT. Drawing the rest from reference TRBV14 and TRBJ2-2, the complete variable domain is EAGVTQFPSHSVIEKGQTVTLRCDPISGHDNLYWYRRVMGKEIKFLLHFVKESKQDESGMPNNRFLAERTGGTYSTLKVQPAELEDSGVYFCASSPYLARATGELFFGEGSRLTVL.

The V and J genes are TRBV19 and TRBJ2-1; D not resolved. The germline V gene encodes CDR1 LNHDA and CDR2 SQIVND (reference sequence). The CDR3 spans 13 residues. V was pared by 3 bases and J by 8 bases, with 11 bases between. CDR3 in amino acids: CASSIKVRYEQFF. The CDR3 bases are TGTGCCAGTAGTATCAAAGTACGGTATGAGCAGTTCTTC.

This clone was counted between two and nine times. The chain recombines TRBV7-3 with TRBJ2-1, with 8 positions matching TRBD2. The CDR3 has 15 amino acids. Germline V gives CDR1 SGHTA, CDR2 FQGTGA. J gave up 3 bases and V 1 base, and 2 bases lay outside the gene matches. The CDR3 region is CASSLSGGHYNEQFF. DNA for the CDR3: TGTGCCAGCAGCTTAAGCGGGGGGCACTACAATGAGCAGTTCTTC.

The V gene is TRBV6-1, the J gene TRBJ1-1; no clear D gene. CDR1 and CDR2 from the germline V gene are MNHNS and SASEGT. The CDR3 is 14 residues long. Deletions cut 4 bases from V and 0 bases from J, with 9 bases between. In DNA, the CDR3 is TGTGCCAGCAGTGTATTAGGAATGAACACTGAAGCTTTCTTT. This sequence encodes CASSVLGMNTEAFF.

This chain links TRBV7-8 with TRBJ1-2; perhaps TRBD1 as D (6 bases). The V gene's germline CDR1 is SGHVS and CDR2 FQNEAQ. This CDR3 is 14 amino acids long. Trimming left V 1 base short and J 2 bases short, with 8 bases between. CDR3 nucleotide sequence: TGTGCCAGCAGCTTAGACAGGGTAAACTATGGCTACACCTTC. Translating it yields CASSLDRVNYGYTF.

The chain employs TRBV5-4 and TRBJ2-5, with 8 bases matching TRBD2. Per germline, CDR1 SGHNT and CDR2 YYREEE (reference sequence). V lost 0 bases, J lost 5 bases, and 6 bases stayed unmatched. CDR3 length: 15 amino acids. The CDR3 loop reads CASSLDLGGAETQYF. The CDR3 DNA sequence: TGTGCCAGCAGCTTGGACCTCGGGGGGGCGGAGACCCAGTACTTC.

The chain uses TRBV19 and TRBJ2-1; D is perhaps TRBD2 (5 bases). V lost 6 bases and J lost 6, with 12 bases in between. The CDR3 contains 13 residues. CDR1 LNHDA and CDR2 SQIVND come from the germline V gene (reference sequence). CDR3 coding DNA: TGTGCCAGTAGCCGTGTAGCGAGCAATGAGCAGTTCTTC. Its translation is CASSRVASNEQFF.

V is TRBV7-3 and J is TRBJ2-7, with D possibly called TRBD1 or TRBD2 (5 bases each). The CDR3 has 15 residues. V lost 0 bases and J 3 bases, leaving 12 bases between the germline ends. Germline V lookup: CDR1 SGHTA, CDR2 FQGTGA. The CDR3 reads CASSLTPGPLYEQYF. The CDR3 coding sequence is TGTGCCAGCAGCTTAACGCCGGGACCGCTCTACGAGCAGTACTTC.

This clone has a single count. The V call is TRBV6-1, the J call TRBJ1-2; possibly TRBD1 for D (6 bases). V lost 10 bases, J lost 5 bases, and 17 bases lay in between. Germline-derived CDR1 and CDR2 are MNHNS and SASEGT. This CDR3 comprises 13 residues. The CDR3 reads CATNREVGYGYTF. CDR3 nucleotides: TGTGCCACCAACAGGGAAGTGGGGTATGGCTACACCTTC.

This clone was picked up a small number of times. The rearrangement uses TRBV30 and TRBJ2-7, with D possibly called TRBD1 or TRBD2 (5 bases each). In germline, CDR1 is GTSNPN, CDR2 SVGIG (reference sequence). This CDR3 contains 12 residues. V lost 2 bases, J lost 6 bases, and 11 bases lay in between. CDR3 in DNA: TGTGCCTGGAGTCAAACTAGGGGCGAGCAGTACTTC. The encoded protein is CAWSQTRGEQYF.

In the case of this clone: An end of the junction does not agree with germline; a read error may underlie this. This sequence joins TRBV7-7 and TRBJ2-2; TRBD2 is a possible D gene (5 bases). Germline lookup yields CDR1 SSHAT and CDR2 FNYEAQ (reference sequence). The CDR3 contains 13 residues. CDR3: CASSFSGAGELFF. The CDR3 nucleotides read TGTGCTAGCAGCTTTTCCGGGGCCGGGGAGCTGTTTTTT.

The rearrangement links TRBV11-3 to TRBJ2-2; weak D call: TRBD2 (6 bases). Germline CDR1 and CDR2: SGHNT and YENEEA. V was pared by 5 bases and J by 1 base, with 14 bases between. CDR3 length: 16 residues. The CDR3 region has the DNA TGTGCCAGCAGCCGATACGGCGGGGAGAACACCGGGGAGCTGTTTTTT. This translates into CASSRYGGENTGELFF.

This rearrangement joins TRBV7-9 to TRBJ1-5; 8 nucleotides line up with TRBD1. CDR3 length equals 13 residues. Per the germline V gene, CDR1 is SEHNR and CDR2 is FQNEAQ (reference sequence). The junction had 1 base not matched to a gene; V was cut back by 4 bases and J by 5 bases. In DNA form, the CDR3 reads TGTGCCAGCAGCTCGACAGGGGATCAGCCCCAGCATTTT. Translating gives CASSSTGDQPQHF.

The V and J genes are TRBV7-9 and TRBJ2-7; D call uncertain. The CDR3 loop spans 15 amino acids. Germline V gives CDR1 SEHNR, CDR2 FQNEAQ (reference sequence). Trimming pared 1 base from V and 2 bases from J, leaving 12 bases between. DNA of the CDR3: TGTGCCAGCAGCTTAGTACACGTTAACCCCTACGAGCAGTACTTC. It codes for CASSLVHVNPYEQYF.

The genes are TRBV19 and TRBJ2-6, with TRBD1 matching 7 bases. The CDR3 contains 20 residues. V shed 7 bases, J shed 0 bases, and the junction held 18 bases outside the gene matches. Germline V CDR1 and CDR2: LNHDA, SQIVND (reference sequence). The CDR3 region has the DNA TGTGCCAGTACCAAAAGGCGGTACGGGGACAGTCCCTCTGGGGCCAACGTCCTGACTTTC. It yields the protein CASTKRRYGDSPSGANVLTF.

A note on this clone: Sequence at one end of the junction differs from germline and may be a read error. The chain combines TRBV5-4 with TRBJ2-3, with unresolved D. CDR1 is SGHNT, CDR2 YYREEE, per germline (reference sequence). The CDR3 covers 13 residues. The CDR3 DNA sequence: TGTGCCAGCAGGTTGGAGTCGGGAGATACGCAGTATTTT. Residues: CASRLESGDTQYF.

The chain joins TRBV7-8 to TRBJ1-1, with D perhaps matching TRBD1 (5 bases). Trimming removed 5 bases from V and 0 bases from J, with 16 bases in between. Germline V gene sequence: CDR1 SGHVS, CDR2 FQNEAQ. The length of the CDR3 is 16 residues. This CDR3 reads CASSPTWGNMNTEAFF. CDR3 nucleotide sequence: TGTGCCAGCAGCCCAACCTGGGGGAACATGAACACTGAAGCTTTCTTT. Together with reference TRBV7-8 and TRBJ1-1, the CDR3 gives the full variable domain: GAGVSQSPRYKVAKRGQDVALRCDPISGHVSLFWYQQALGQGPEFLTYFQNEAQLDKSGLPSDRFFAERPEGSVSTLKIQRTQQEDSAVYLCASSPTWGNMNTEAFFGQGTRLTVV.

The chain employs TRBV5-1 and TRBJ2-5; 9 bases match TRBD1. The trim removed 4 bases at V and 4 bases at J, leaving 5 bases unmatched. CDR1 is SGHRS and CDR2 is YFSETQ in the germline V gene. The CDR3 runs to 14 residues. Written as DNA, the CDR3 is TGCGCCAGCAGCAGAACAGGGGGCTTAGAGACCCAGTACTTC. Its translation: CASSRTGGLETQYF.

The chain uses TRBV27 and TRBJ1-2; 7 bases map to TRBD1. Germline values: CDR1 MNHEY, CDR2 SMNVEV (reference sequence). Trimming cost V 6 bases and J 8 bases; bases outside gene matches: 6. This CDR3 region has 12 residues. The CDR3 protein is CASRTTGNGYTF. CDR3 nucleotide sequence: TGTGCCAGCAGGACGACAGGGAACGGCTACACCTTC.